The 10 T cell receptor beta chains reported below all come from one sample, sequenced in a study of blood T cell repertoires in COVID-19. TCRdb's copy holds only in-frame clones and misses some; the assay was immunoSEQ multiplex PCR. Of 350,000 or so clones in the sample, around 88% were seen once. The sequenced material came from peripheral blood. The receptors here all came from a woman aged 25 to 39 with COVID-19, enrolled during active disease.

The chain couples TRBV24-1 to TRBJ2-2, with 10 bases identical to TRBD1. This CDR3 has 17 amino acids. V shed 0 bases and J 4 bases; nucleotides not matched to a gene: 4. Germline CDR1 and CDR2: KGHDR and SFDVKD. CDR3 loop: CATSDLPRTGGTGELFF. The CDR3 DNA reads TGTGCCACCAGTGATTTGCCTCGGACAGGGGGCACCGGGGAGCTGTTTTTT.

The V call is TRBV10-1, the J call TRBJ2-6, with a tentative D call TRBD1 (5 bases). Germline V lookup: CDR1 WNHNN, CDR2 SYGVQD (reference sequence). Trimming left V 4 bases short and J 0 bases short, with 10 bases between. The CDR3 is made up of 16 amino acids. This CDR3 is CASSGAGSSGANVLTF. CDR3 coding DNA: TGCGCCAGCAGTGGTGCAGGGTCCTCTGGGGCCAACGTCCTGACTTTC.

The CDR3 region is CASTLGGRYNSPLHF. The CDR3, as DNA: TGTGCCAGCACTCTAGGGGGACGCTATAATTCACCCCTCCACTTT. The rearrangement uses TRBV27 and TRBJ1-6, with D possibly TRBD1 on 6 matching bases. Trimming pared 7 bases from V and 3 bases from J, leaving 13 bases between. The CDR3 spans 15 residues. Germline CDR1 reads MNHEY; CDR2 reads SMNVEV (reference sequence).

The chain uses TRBV5-6 and TRBJ1-1; TRBD1 matches at 9 bases. CDR3 length equals 15 residues. V was pared by 3 bases and J by 5 bases, with 8 bases of the junction left unmatched. Germline loops: CDR1 SGHDT, CDR2 YYEEEE. CDR3 region: CASSSAGTGWTEAFF. The CDR3 bases are TGTGCCAGCAGCTCAGCCGGGACAGGGTGGACTGAAGCTTTCTTT.

The V and J genes are TRBV11-2 and TRBJ1-6, with 8 bases identical to TRBD1. V gave up 4 bases and J gave up 4 bases; unmatched junction bases: 6. The CDR3 loop spans 16 amino acids. Germline loops: CDR1 SGHAT, CDR2 FQNNGV. CDR3 nucleotides: TGTGCCAGCAGCTCGATGACAGGGGTGTATAATTCACCCCTCCACTTT. Its protein is CASSSMTGVYNSPLHF.

The CDR3 DNA is TGTGCCAGCAGCCTGACAGGGGTCGATGGCTACACCTTC. Translating it yields CASSLTGVDGYTF. The chain employs TRBV25-1 and TRBJ1-2; TRBD1 matches 8 bases. V shed 6 bases and J 6 bases; nucleotides not matched to a gene: 6. Germline lookup yields CDR1 MGHDK and CDR2 SYGVNS. The CDR3 contains 13 residues.

The chain links TRBV4-1 to TRBJ2-1; D is unclear. The CDR3 is 14 amino acids. Looked up from germline, CDR1 is MGHRA and CDR2 is YSYEKL. V lost 10 bases, J lost 9 bases, and 22 bases lay in between. The CDR3 reads CATTLEPLGAEQFF. In DNA form, the CDR3 reads TGCGCCACCACTCTGGAGCCCTTAGGTGCTGAGCAGTTCTTC.

The chain is built from TRBV18 and TRBJ1-1; 7 positions match TRBD1. The germline CDR1 and CDR2 sequences are KGHSH and LQKENI. The CDR3 has 13 amino acids. V trimming: 6 bases; J trimming: 3 bases; junction bases outside the gene matches: 4. The CDR3 bases are TGTGCCAGCTCGGCAGGGGGGTACACTGAAGCTTTCTTT. Translated, it gives CASSAGGYTEAFF.

The chain combines TRBV18 with TRBJ1-1; TRBD1 might be the D (5 bases). CDR1 is KGHSH and CDR2 is LQKENI in the germline V gene. V was cut by 3 bases and J by 0 bases, with 14 bases left in between. The CDR3 runs to 16 residues. CDR3 protein: CASSPQKTVLNTEAFF. CDR3 nucleotide sequence: TGTGCCAGCTCACCTCAAAAGACAGTACTGAACACTGAAGCTTTCTTT.

This clone appeared a few times. The rearrangement joins TRBV7-2 to TRBJ1-5; 7 bases fit TRBD1. The germline gives CDR1 SGHTA, CDR2 FQGNSA. J gave up 4 bases and V 2 bases, and 2 bases lay outside the gene matches. This CDR3 is built from 14 residues. CDR3 DNA: TGTGCCAGCAGCTTACGGGACAGAAATCAGCCCCAGCATTTT. This encodes CASSLRDRNQPQHF.